These 17 T cell receptor beta chains share one sample of origin, sequenced in a study of cytomegalovirus exposure and HLA in healthy donors. The PCR had 60 Vbeta and 13 Jbeta primers. Clones were read by immunoSEQ multiplex PCR, and TCRdb kept only the in-frame ones, dropping some. The table includes about 170,000 clones, under 85% detected once. Sequenced: PBMCs. Receptors originate from a female donor in good health and CMV-seronegative.

This chain joins TRBV5-1 and TRBJ2-7; D gene uncertain. The germline CDR1 and CDR2 sequences are SGHRS and YFSETQ. There are 11 residues in the CDR3. Trimming left V 2 bases short and J 6 bases short, with 6 bases between. This CDR3 is CASSLESEQYF. DNA for the CDR3: TGCGCCAGCAGCTTAGAGTCCGAGCAGTACTTC.

There are a few counts of this clone. This chain joins TRBV6-5 and TRBJ1-1, with 9 bases that match TRBD1. Germline trimming cut 5 bases from V and 7 bases from J; bases unmatched to any gene: 11. The CDR3 runs 15 residues. Per germline, CDR1 MNHEY and CDR2 SVGAGI. CDR3 DNA: TGTGCCAGCAGTACCCCCAACAGGGGGCTTAGTGAAGCTTTCTTT. This encodes CASSTPNRGLSEAFF.

V usage is TRBV7-8 and J usage is TRBJ2-7; TRBD2 matches 11 bases. The V and J ends lost 5 bases and 3 bases, in that order; junction bases with no gene match: 12. Germline-derived CDR1 and CDR2 are SGHVS and FQNEAQ. The length of the CDR3 is 17 residues. The CDR3 region has the DNA TGTGCCAGCAGCCCAGATTCTCTAGCGGGAGGTGTCTACGAGCAGTACTTC. Translating it yields CASSPDSLAGGVYEQYF.

The chain uses TRBV5-8 and TRBJ1-5; 8 bases match TRBD1. The CDR3 contains 17 residues. J was trimmed by 0 bases and V by 3 bases; bases with no gene match: 8. Per germline, CDR1 SGHTS and CDR2 YDEGEE. Here the CDR3 reads CASSSRPGGRSNQPQHF. The DNA of the CDR3 is TGTGCCAGCAGCTCCAGGCCAGGGGGCCGTAGCAATCAGCCCCAGCATTTT.

The chain's CDR3 is CASSSPLVAGGRQYF. CDR3 nucleotide sequence: TGTGCCAGCAGTTCCCCGTTGGTAGCGGGGGGGCGGCAGTACTTC. The rearrangement joins TRBV6-5 to TRBJ2-7; TRBD2 matches 11 bases. CDR1 is MNHEY, CDR2 SVGAGI, per germline. J was trimmed by 9 bases and V by 4 bases; bases with no gene match: 11. The CDR3 sequence is 15 residues long.

This clone appeared once. The rearrangement uses TRBV9 and TRBJ1-6; D may be TRBD1 (5 bases). V was shortened by 5 bases and J by 6 bases, with 12 bases between the two germline ends. This CDR3 comprises 14 residues. Per germline, CDR1 SGDLS and CDR2 YYNGEE. CDR3 amino acids: CASSGVGANSPLHF. The CDR3 DNA follows: TGTGCCAGCAGTGGGGTTGGGGCTAATTCACCCCTCCACTTT. Full variable domain (remainder filled in from reference TRBV9 and TRBJ1-6): DSGVTQTPKHLITATGQRVTLRCSPRSGDLSVYWYQQSLDQGLQFLIQYYNGEERAKGNILERFSAQQFPDLHSELNLSSLELGDSALYFCASSGVGANSPLHFGNGTRLTVT.

The chain employs TRBV2 and TRBJ1-3; D may be TRBD1 (5 bases). The CDR3 is 13 residues long. V dropped 1 base and J dropped 7 bases, with 8 bases sitting between them. Germline V CDR1 and CDR2: SNHLY, FYNNEI. Here the CDR3 reads CASSEVPGNTIYF. The CDR3 nucleotides are TGTGCCAGCAGTGAAGTCCCAGGGAACACCATATATTTT.

V is TRBV5-1 and J is TRBJ2-7; 9 bases fit TRBD1. The CDR3 is 14 amino acids. Germline V gene lookup returns CDR1 SGHRS and CDR2 YFSETQ. Trimming removed 4 bases from V and 2 bases from J; junction bases left unmatched: 4. The CDR3 is CASSDRTGAYEQYF. The CDR3 DNA sequence: TGCGCCAGCAGCGACCGGACAGGGGCCTACGAGCAGTACTTC.

This chain uses TRBV28 with TRBJ1-6; 7 positions match TRBD1. Unmatched junction bases numbered 18, after V lost 4 bases and J lost 6 bases. The CDR3 length is 19 residues. The germline gives CDR1 MDHEN, CDR2 SYDVKM. The chain's CDR3 is CASSSTGEEVWTVNSPLHF. In DNA, the CDR3 is TGTGCCAGCAGTTCTACAGGGGAAGAAGTATGGACGGTTAATTCACCCCTCCACTTT.

The chain joins TRBV27 to TRBJ2-7, with D perhaps TRBD1 (5 bases). With 1 base removed from V and 3 bases from J, the gap between germline ends came to 10 bases. Germline V CDR1 and CDR2: MNHEY, SMNVEV (reference sequence). The CDR3 consists of 14 residues. CDR3 nucleotides: TGTGCCAGCAGTTTATTGGCAGGGTACTACGAGCAGTACTTC. This gives the protein CASSLLAGYYEQYF.

The V and J genes are TRBV28 and TRBJ2-7; TRBD1 is a possible D gene (5 bases). The CDR3 is made up of 14 amino acids. CDR1 is MDHEN, CDR2 SYDVKM, per germline. Trimming left V 3 bases short and J 2 bases short, with 11 bases between. CDR3: CASSFTGHTYEQYF. In nucleotides, the CDR3 is TGTGCCAGCAGTTTCACCGGACACACCTACGAGCAGTACTTC.

In this sample, this clone turned up once. The rearrangement links TRBV7-2 to TRBJ2-1; 10 bases align to TRBD2. The germline V gene has CDR1 SGHTA and CDR2 FQGNSA. The CDR3 contains 15 residues. V trimming: 2 bases; J trimming: 3 bases; junction bases outside the gene matches: 1. CDR3 DNA sequence: TGTGCCAGCAGCTTAAGCGGGGGGGGCTACAATGAGCAGTTCTTC. Protein product: CASSLSGGGYNEQFF.

The chain employs TRBV25-1 and TRBJ1-5; 8 bases fit TRBD1. The junction had 13 bases not matched to a gene; V was cut back by 5 bases and J by 7 bases. Germline assignment: CDR1 MGHDK and CDR2 SYGVNS. The CDR3 totals 16 residues. This CDR3 reads CASSPASQGVGQPQHF. As DNA, the CDR3 is TGTGCCAGCAGTCCCGCATCACAGGGGGTAGGACAGCCCCAGCATTTT. The full variable domain, with the rest looked up from reference TRBV25-1 and TRBJ1-5, is EADIYQTPRYLVIGTGKKITLECSQTMGHDKMYWYQQDPGMELHLIHYSYGVNSTEKGDLSSESTVSRIRTEHFPLTLESARPSHTSQYLCASSPASQGVGQPQHFGDGTRLSIL.

This clone was found a few times. This chain links TRBV30 with TRBJ1-2; 7 bases align to TRBD1. This CDR3 has 12 amino acids. The germline V gene encodes CDR1 GTSNPN and CDR2 SVGIG (reference sequence). The J segment lost 8 bases and the V segment lost 4 bases, leaving 7 bases of the junction unmatched. CDR3 region: CAWTTGTLGYTF. CDR3 nucleotide sequence: TGTGCCTGGACGACAGGGACCCTGGGCTACACCTTC.

A note on this clone: At one of its ends the junction is not consistent with the germline gene, which may arise from a read error. The sample has other DNA sequences that encode this CDR3 too. CDR3: CASSLGQHSNQPQHF. In DNA, the CDR3 is TGCGCCAGCAGCCTAGGACAGCATAGCAATCAGCCCCAGCATTTT. The genes are TRBV7-6 and TRBJ1-5; D possibly corresponds to TRBD1 (6 bases). The germline V gene has CDR1 SGHVS and CDR2 FNYEAQ. This CDR3 is built from 15 residues. Full variable domain (missing parts from reference TRBV7-6 and TRBJ1-5): GAGVSQSPRYKVTKRGQDVALRCDPISGHVSLYWYRQALGQGPEFLTYFNYEAQQDKSGLPNDRFSAERPEGSISTLTIQRTEQRDSAMYRCASSLGQHSNQPQHFGDGTRLSIL.

In its sample, this clone was seen a few times. The gene calls are TRBV19 and TRBJ1-2; 9 bases align to TRBD1. Germline V gene data show CDR1 as LNHDA and CDR2 as SQIVND (reference sequence). CDR3 length equals 15 residues. V lost 7 bases to trimming and J lost 4 bases; unmatched junction nucleotides: 10. The CDR3 DNA sequence: TGTGCCAGTACCACGGGGACAGGGTCGGGCTATGGCTACACCTTC. This codes for CASTTGTGSGYGYTF.

V gene TRBV13 combines with J gene TRBJ2-5; 9 nucleotides align to TRBD2. Per the germline V gene, CDR1 is PRHDT and CDR2 is FYEKMQ (reference sequence). The CDR3 has 15 residues. V lost 6 bases and J lost 5; bases outside the gene matches: 10. CDR3 bases: TGTGCCAGCAGTATCCTTGAGGCGGGGGGGGAGACCCAGTACTTC. Translating gives CASSILEAGGETQYF. The full variable domain, completed using reference TRBV13 and TRBJ2-5, is AAGVIQSPRHLIKEKRETATLKCYPIPRHDTVYWYQQGPGQDPQFLISFYEKMQSDKGSIPDRFSAQQFSDYHSELNMSSLELGDSALYFCASSILEAGGETQYFGPGTRLLVL.